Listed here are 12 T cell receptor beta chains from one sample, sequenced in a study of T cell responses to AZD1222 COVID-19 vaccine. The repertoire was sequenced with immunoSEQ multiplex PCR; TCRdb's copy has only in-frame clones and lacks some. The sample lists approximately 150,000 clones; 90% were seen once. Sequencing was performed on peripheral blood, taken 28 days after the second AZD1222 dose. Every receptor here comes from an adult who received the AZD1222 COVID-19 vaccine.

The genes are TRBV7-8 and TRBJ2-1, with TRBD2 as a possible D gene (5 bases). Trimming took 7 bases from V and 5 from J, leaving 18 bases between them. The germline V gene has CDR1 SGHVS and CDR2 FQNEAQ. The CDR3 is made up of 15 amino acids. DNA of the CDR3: TGTGCCAGCAATAACTTCGAGGGAGCGAACAATGAGCAGTTCTTC. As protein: CASNNFEGANNEQFF.

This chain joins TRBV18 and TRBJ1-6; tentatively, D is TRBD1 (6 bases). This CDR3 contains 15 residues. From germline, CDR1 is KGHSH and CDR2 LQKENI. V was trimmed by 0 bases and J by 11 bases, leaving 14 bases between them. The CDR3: CASSPPGGAGTPLHF. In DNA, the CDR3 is TGTGCCAGCTCACCACCAGGGGGAGCGGGGACACCCCTCCACTTT.

Here the CDR3 DNA reads TGTGCCAGCAGCCCGCCAAGCAACACCATATATTTT. It translates to CASSPPSNTIYF. V gene TRBV11-2 combines with J gene TRBJ1-3; D not resolved. CDR1 is SGHAT and CDR2 is FQNNGV in the germline V gene. V lost 5 bases and J 7 bases, leaving 9 bases between the germline ends. There are 12 residues in the CDR3.

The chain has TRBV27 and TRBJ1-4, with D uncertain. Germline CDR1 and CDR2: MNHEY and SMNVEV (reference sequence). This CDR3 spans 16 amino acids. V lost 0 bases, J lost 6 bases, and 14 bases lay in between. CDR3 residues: CASSLSQTQADEKLFF. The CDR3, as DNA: TGTGCCAGCAGTTTATCACAGACCCAGGCGGATGAAAAACTGTTTTTT.

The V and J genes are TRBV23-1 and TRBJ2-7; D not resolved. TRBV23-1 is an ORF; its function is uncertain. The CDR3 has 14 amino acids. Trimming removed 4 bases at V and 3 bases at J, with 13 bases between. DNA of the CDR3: TGCGCCAGCAGTCTTTCCGTTGAAGGCTACGAGCAGTACTTC. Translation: CASSLSVEGYEQYF.

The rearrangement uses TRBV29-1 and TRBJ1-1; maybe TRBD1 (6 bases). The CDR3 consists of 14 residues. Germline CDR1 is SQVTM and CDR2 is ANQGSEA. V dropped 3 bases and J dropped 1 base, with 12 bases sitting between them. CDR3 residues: CSVETGTPNTEAFF. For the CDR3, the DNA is TGCAGCGTTGAGACCGGGACACCGAACACTGAAGCTTTCTTT.

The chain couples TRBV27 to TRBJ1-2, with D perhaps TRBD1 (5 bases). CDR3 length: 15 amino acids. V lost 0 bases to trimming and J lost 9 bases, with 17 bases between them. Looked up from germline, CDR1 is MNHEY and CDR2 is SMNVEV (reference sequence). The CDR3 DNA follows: TGTGCCAGCAGTTTATCATCTATGGGGGTTTTTCGCTACACCTTC. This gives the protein CASSLSSMGVFRYTF.

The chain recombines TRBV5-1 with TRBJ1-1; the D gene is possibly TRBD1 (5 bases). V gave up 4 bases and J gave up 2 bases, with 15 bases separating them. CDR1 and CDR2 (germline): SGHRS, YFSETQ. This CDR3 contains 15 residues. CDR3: CASSPVLGDNTEAFF. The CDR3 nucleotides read TGCGCCAGCAGCCCGGTTCTGGGGGATAACACTGAAGCTTTCTTT.

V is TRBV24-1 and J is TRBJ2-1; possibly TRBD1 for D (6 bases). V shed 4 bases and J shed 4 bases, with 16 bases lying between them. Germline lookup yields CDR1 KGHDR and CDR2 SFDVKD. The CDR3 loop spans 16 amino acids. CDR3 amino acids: CATSDPPEGVYNEQFF. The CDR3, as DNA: TGTGCCACCAGTGACCCCCCTGAGGGGGTATACAATGAGCAGTTCTTC.

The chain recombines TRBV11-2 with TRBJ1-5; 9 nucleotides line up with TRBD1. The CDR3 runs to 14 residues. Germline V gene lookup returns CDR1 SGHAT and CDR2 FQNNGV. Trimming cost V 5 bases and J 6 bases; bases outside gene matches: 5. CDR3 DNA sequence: TGTGCCAGCAGCCGGGACAGGGCTGTTCAGCCCCAGCATTTT. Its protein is CASSRDRAVQPQHF.

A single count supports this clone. The CDR3 loop reads CASSIGTQEAFF. The CDR3 nucleotides read TGTGCCAGTAGTATCGGGACACAAGAAGCTTTCTTT. V gene TRBV19 combines with J gene TRBJ1-1, with D possibly being TRBD1 (6 bases). Trimming cost V 3 bases and J 8 bases, with 10 bases left between them. The CDR3 extends over 12 amino acids. Germline-derived CDR1 and CDR2 are LNHDA and SQIVND (reference sequence).

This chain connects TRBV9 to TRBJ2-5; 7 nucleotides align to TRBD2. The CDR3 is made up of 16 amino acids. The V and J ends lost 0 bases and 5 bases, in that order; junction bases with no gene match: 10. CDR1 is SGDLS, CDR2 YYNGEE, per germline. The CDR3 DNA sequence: TGTGCCAGCAGCGTAGCGGGGGGAGAGGGAGGCGAGACCCAGTACTTC. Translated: CASSVAGGEGGETQYF. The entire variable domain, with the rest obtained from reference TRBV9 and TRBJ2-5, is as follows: DSGVTQTPKHLITATGQRVTLRCSPRSGDLSVYWYQQSLDQGLQFLIQYYNGEERAKGNILERFSAQQFPDLHSELNLSSLELGDSALYFCASSVAGGEGGETQYFGPGTRLLVL.